Each of the 6 T cell receptor beta chains below was sequenced from the same sample in a study of tumor and adjacent non-tumor tissue in lung cancer. The library came from three nested PCR rounds adapted from ARM-PCR protocols. TCRdb analysed the multiplex PCR reads with MiXCR anew, one entry per CDR3 protein. There are some 99,000 distinct CDR3 sequences in the sample; roughly 74% occur only once, and about 40% lies in the top ten. RNA was extracted from bulk tissue without any cell sorting. Sequenced: lung tumor tissue. These receptors were taken from a woman aged 55-70 years with non-small cell lung cancer.

On this clonotype: One end of the junction fails to match germline, which may point to a read error. J is TRBJ1-1 and V is TRBV6-2 or TRBV6-3, with D possibly TRBD1 on 5 matching bases. Germline V gene lookup returns CDR1 MNHEY and CDR2 SVGEGT. The CDR3 covers 13 residues. The CDR3 DNA reads TGTGTCAGCAGGGACGCAATGAACACTGAAGCTTTCTTT. The encoded protein is CVSRDAMNTEAFF.

Regarding this clonotype: The CDR3 does not close with the conserved phenylalanine or tryptophan, likely indicating a read error. Because the CDR3's place on the DNA is in doubt, the DNA is left out and the CDR3 is given as listed by TCRdb. The rearrangement joins TRBV28 to TRBJ2-5; the D segment call TRBD2 is taken from the table without a DNA check. CDR1 and CDR2 (germline): MDHEN, SYDVKM. The CDR3 is 14 residues long, counting both termini. CDR3 protein: CASSLASAGETQYI.

This clonotype was counted a single time. Germline is not matched at one junction end, which may reflect a read error. The gene calls are TRBV11-2 and TRBJ2-3; D gene unclear. The CDR3 contains 13 residues. Germline V gives CDR1 SGHAT, CDR2 FQNNGV. The CDR3 loop is CASNLEPGNTLYF. The CDR3 coding sequence is TGTGCCAGCAACTTAGAACCAGGAAATACGCTGTATTTT.

The chain employs TRBV24-1 and TRBJ1-5; possibly TRBD1 for D (6 bases). Germline V gives CDR1 KGHDR, CDR2 SFDVKD. V was trimmed by 12 bases and J by 3 bases, leaving 14 bases between them. The CDR3 loop spans 13 amino acids. The CDR3 nucleotides read TGTGCCGCGGCGACAGGAAACAATCAGCCCCAGCATTTT. Translated, it gives CAAATGNNQPQHF.

A single count supports this clonotype. Compared with germline, one end of the junction differs, possibly owing to a read error. V gene TRBV11-3 combines with J gene TRBJ1-1; no reliable D call. This CDR3 is 15 amino acids long. The germline CDR1 and CDR2 sequences are SGHNT and YENEEA. DNA of the CDR3: TGTGCCAGCAGTTTAGATTCCGGGAGAGGCGCTGAAGCTTTCTTT. Translating gives CASSLDSGRGAEAFF.

Concerning this clonotype: Compared with germline, one end of the junction differs, possibly owing to a read error. V usage is TRBV4-3 and J usage is TRBJ2-4; TRBD2 matches 10 bases. The CDR3 is made up of 22 amino acids. The germline V gene encodes CDR1 LGHNA and CDR2 YSLEER. Here the CDR3 DNA reads TGCGCCAGAAGCCAAGGTGCAGGGCTAGCGGGAGACACCCGGTTAGCCAAAAACATTCAGTACTTC. Translated: CARSQGAGLAGDTRLAKNIQYF.